The 20 T cell receptor beta chains reported below all come from one sample, sequenced in a study of a mutant IDH1 vaccine in newly diagnosed glioma. Time point indicated: week 47, end of study. What each vaccine dose contained was 300 ug of mutant IDH1 20-mer peptide, accompanied by topical imiquimod. TCRdb's copy holds only in-frame clones and misses some; the assay was immunoSEQ multiplex PCR. The profile shows 8,500 to 14,000 clones, around 82% of them singletons. No antigens are known for them. Specimen: PBMCs, collected from a glioma patient whose treatment included an IDH1 peptide vaccine. The receptors derive from a man aged 25 to 40 with glioma.

V usage is TRBV5-4 and J usage is TRBJ2-7; TRBD2 agrees at 13 bases. V lost 5 bases, J lost 1 base, and 6 bases stayed unmatched. CDR1 and CDR2 from the germline V gene are SGHNT and YYREEE (reference sequence). The CDR3 contains 16 residues. The DNA of the CDR3 is TGTGCCAGCAGTCCCGGGACTAGCGGGGTTTCCTACGAGCAGTACTTC. Protein: CASSPGTSGVSYEQYF.

J is TRBJ2-5 and V is TRBV29-1, with D perhaps TRBD1 (5 bases). Germline values: CDR1 SQVTM, CDR2 ANQGSEA. The V gene lost 2 bases and the J gene lost 4 bases, with 14 bases spanning the gap. The CDR3 covers 14 residues. The CDR3 DNA reads as TGCAGCGTTGAAACTCCCCCAAGGGGAGAGACCCAGTACTTC. This codes for CSVETPPRGETQYF.

The V gene is TRBV7-2, the J gene TRBJ2-7; 11 bases are a match to TRBD2. The CDR3 is 16 amino acids. CDR1 and CDR2 (germline): SGHTA, FQGNSA. V lost 2 bases and J lost 5; bases outside the gene matches: 8. The CDR3 loop is CASSLTRELAGDEQYF. The CDR3 DNA sequence: TGTGCCAGCAGCTTAACAAGGGAACTAGCGGGAGACGAGCAGTACTTC.

The chain couples TRBV27 to TRBJ2-1; 7 nucleotides align to TRBD1. This CDR3 is built from 15 residues. The germline CDR1 and CDR2 sequences are MNHEY and SMNVEV (reference sequence). V dropped 4 bases and J dropped 0; count of bases not matched to a gene: 3. Here the CDR3 DNA reads TGTGCCAGCAGTTCGGGACAGAGCTCCTACAATGAGCAGTTCTTC. Its protein is CASSSGQSSYNEQFF.

The CDR3 is CASSGNRGTTTQYF. CDR3 DNA sequence: TGTGCCAGCAGTGGCAATCGCGGAACCACCACGCAGTATTTT. The V call is TRBV2, the J call TRBJ2-3; D remains unclear. Germline CDR1 is SNHLY and CDR2 is FYNNEI. The V end was cut by 4 bases, the J end by 9 bases, with 17 bases between. CDR3 length equals 14 residues.

The V call is TRBV4-1, the J call TRBJ2-7; tentatively, D is TRBD1 or TRBD2 (6 bases each). Germline V gene lookup returns CDR1 MGHRA and CDR2 YSYEKL. V dropped 4 bases and J dropped 6 bases, with 22 bases sitting between them. There are 16 residues in the CDR3. The CDR3 DNA is TGCGCCAGCAGCCCCGTCGGTCGGGGGCAGGGCGGCGAGCAGTACTTC. It specifies CASSPVGRGQGGEQYF.

This sequence joins TRBV1 and TRBJ2-5. The DNA end favors TRBJ2-7, so the J call may be wrong. TRBV1 is termed a pseudogene. This CDR3 is 16 amino acids long. CDR3 sequence: CTSSQDTVGSIYEQYF. Written as DNA, the CDR3 is TGCACCAGCAGCCAAGATACGGTAGGCAGTATCTACGAGCAGTACTTC.

The chain recombines TRBV14 with TRBJ2-1, with no clear D. The CDR3 consists of 17 residues. The V and J ends lost 2 bases and 0 bases respectively, with 14 bases between them. CDR1 is SGHDN, CDR2 FVKESK, per germline. Here the CDR3 DNA reads TGTGCCAGCAGCCAATTCGTAATGACATCCTCCTACAATGAGCAGTTCTTC. It is translated as CASSQFVMTSSYNEQFF.

J is TRBJ2-7 and V is TRBV5-1; 10 bases are a match to TRBD2. The CDR3 covers 14 residues. Germline CDR1 is SGHRS and CDR2 is YFSETQ. The V and J ends lost 2 bases and 6 bases, in that order; junction bases with no gene match: 5. CDR3 coding DNA: TGCGCCAGCAGCTTCGGGACTAGCGCGCCCGAGCAGTACTTC. Translated: CASSFGTSAPEQYF.

Written as DNA, the CDR3 is TGTGCCAGCAGTACCCTAACAGGTCTCTATGGCTACACCTTC. Encoded protein: CASSTLTGLYGYTF. The rearrangement uses TRBV6-5 and TRBJ1-2; D is possibly TRBD1 (5 bases). The V end lost 5 bases, the J end lost 4 bases, and 14 bases lay between the germline ends. The CDR3 extends over 14 amino acids. Germline CDR1 reads MNHEY; CDR2 reads SVGAGI.

This clone was observed a single time. This chain connects TRBV6-5 to TRBJ2-4; D may be TRBD2 (7 bases). V lost 2 bases, J lost 7 bases, and 18 bases lay in between. The CDR3 contains 16 residues. Looked up from germline, CDR1 is MNHEY and CDR2 is SVGAGI. For the CDR3, the DNA is TGTGCCAGCAGTTACACTAGGGGGGGGGCCAGGAACATTCAGTACTTC. Protein: CASSYTRGGARNIQYF.

CDR3 DNA: TGCGCCAGCAGCCCTTTCTCAGGGGCCCCTTACAATGAGCAGTTCTTC. Encoded protein: CASSPFSGAPYNEQFF. This chain links TRBV5-1 with TRBJ2-1; possible D gene TRBD1, 6 bases. The V end lost 4 bases, the J end lost 4 bases, and 18 bases lay between the germline ends. Germline-derived CDR1 and CDR2 are SGHRS and YFSETQ. The CDR3 contains 16 residues.

The CDR3 loop is CASADGTNQPQHF. DNA for the CDR3: TGTGCCAGCGCGGACGGGACTAATCAGCCCCAGCATTTT. The chain carries TRBV18 and TRBJ1-5; D may be TRBD1 (5 bases). The germline CDR1 and CDR2 sequences are KGHSH and LQKENI. The CDR3 consists of 13 residues. V was pared by 8 bases and J by 4 bases, with 12 bases between.

J is TRBJ1-1 and V is TRBV15, with D hard to call. The ends were cut back, 5 bases at V and 7 bases at J, with 11 bases in the middle. Germline loops: CDR1 LNHNV, CDR2 YYDKDF (reference sequence). The CDR3 is made up of 12 amino acids. The CDR3 region is CATSYRRNEAFF. The CDR3 nucleotides are TGTGCCACCAGCTACCGGCGGAATGAAGCTTTCTTT. Combining the CDR3 with reference TRBV15 and TRBJ1-1 gives the whole variable domain DAMVIQNPRYQVTQFGKPVTLSCSQTLNHNVMYWYQQKSSQAPKLLFHYYDKDFNNEADTPDNFQSRRPNTSFCFLDIRSPGLGDTAMYLCATSYRRNEAFFGQGTRLTVV.

The chain employs TRBV29-1 and TRBJ1-1; D may be TRBD1 (5 bases). Trimming took 4 bases from V and 1 from J, leaving 7 bases between them. CDR1 is SQVTM, CDR2 ANQGSEA, per germline. The CDR3 contains 12 residues. The CDR3 sequence is CSVVGGNTEAFF. In nucleotides, the CDR3 is TGCAGCGTTGTTGGGGGGAACACTGAAGCTTTCTTT.

The rearrangement uses TRBV23-1 and TRBJ1-3; possible D gene TRBD1, 6 bases. TRBV23-1 is noted as an ORF with a role that remains uncertain. The V and J ends lost 6 bases and 11 bases respectively, with 20 bases between them. The CDR3 is made up of 14 amino acids. The CDR3 nucleotides are TGCGCCAGCAGCCCAACAGGGAAGAAAATACCCATATATTTT. The encoded protein is CASSPTGKKIPIYF.

In its sample, this clone was seen once. The chain links TRBV5-8 to TRBJ2-4, with a possible D match to TRBD1 (6 bases). Germline V gene lookup returns CDR1 SGHTS and CDR2 YDEGEE. Trimming removed 1 base from V and 7 bases from J, with 15 bases in between. The CDR3 covers 15 residues. The CDR3 protein is CASSLLGAPWNIQYF. The DNA for the CDR3 is TGTGCCAGCAGCTTGCTGGGGGCCCCCTGGAACATTCAGTACTTC.

The V call is TRBV6-5, the J call TRBJ2-1, with D possibly matching TRBD2 (6 bases). The V and J ends lost 8 bases and 9 bases respectively, with 11 bases between them. The CDR3 sequence is 11 residues long. Per the germline V gene, CDR1 is MNHEY and CDR2 is SVGAGI. CDR3 DNA sequence: TGTGCCAGCGGAGGGGAGAGTGAGCAGTTCTTC. Translation gives CASGGESEQFF.

V gene TRBV19 combines with J gene TRBJ1-1; 7 bases agree with TRBD1. V lost 5 bases and J lost 0; bases outside the gene matches: 15. In germline, CDR1 is LNHDA, CDR2 SQIVND (reference sequence). This CDR3 spans 18 amino acids. The CDR3 here is CASSAHRRQGFMNTEAFF. Written as DNA, the CDR3 is TGTGCCAGTAGTGCCCATCGGAGACAGGGCTTCATGAACACTGAAGCTTTCTTT. The full variable domain, its missing parts supplied by reference TRBV19 and TRBJ1-1, is DGGITQSPKYLFRKEGQNVTLSCEQNLNHDAMYWYRQDPGQGLRLIYYSQIVNDFQKGDIAEGYSVSREKKESFPLTVTSAQKNPTAFYLCASSAHRRQGFMNTEAFFGQGTRLTVV.

The rearrangement links TRBV5-1 to TRBJ1-1, with 7 bases aligning to TRBD1. With 4 bases clipped from V and 6 bases from J, the junction kept 9 bases outside the gene matches. The CDR3 is 14 amino acids. Germline V gene sequence: CDR1 SGHRS, CDR2 YFSETQ. The DNA for the CDR3 is TGCGCCAGCAGCGTACTGTACAGGGGACCTGAAGCTTTCTTT. Residues: CASSVLYRGPEAFF.